One sample yielded the 2 T cell receptor beta chains listed below, sequenced in a study of regulatory and conventional T cells in RAG deficiency. The protocol was immunoSEQ multiplex PCR, while the TCRdb copy is restricted to in-frame clones and leaves out a portion. Here the sample spans tens of thousands of clones, about 89% being singletons. Genomic DNA came from blood regulatory T cells gated CD4+ CD25-high CD127-low. The same sample was also studied in work on regulatory T cells. This second report adds: Primers: 52 TRBV forward and 13 TRBJ reverse.

Sequencing input: Tregs sorted from blood. The receptors stem from a human donor in good health.

The rearrangement joins TRBV9 to TRBJ2-3, with 8 bases aligning to TRBD2. The CDR3 runs 15 residues. Looked up from germline, CDR1 is SGDLS and CDR2 is YYNGEE. J was trimmed by 6 bases and V by 4 bases; bases with no gene match: 10. CDR3 in amino acids: CASSPIGGDKDTQYF. CDR3 in DNA: TGTGCCAGCAGCCCCATCGGGGGGGACAAGGATACGCAGTATTTT.

The rearrangement joins TRBV5-1 to TRBJ2-5, with unresolved D. This CDR3 has 15 amino acids. The germline gives CDR1 SGHRS, CDR2 YFSETQ. V lost 0 bases and J lost 5, with 14 bases in between. CDR3 sequence: CASSLGQPARETQYF. CDR3 nucleotides: TGCGCCAGCAGCTTGGGGCAGCCAGCCCGGGAGACCCAGTACTTC.